The 23 T cell receptor beta chains below all came from one sample that was sequenced in a study of blood T cell repertoires in COVID-19. Clones were read by immunoSEQ multiplex PCR, and TCRdb kept only the in-frame ones, dropping some. The sample carries 140,000 to 150,000 clones, 85% to 90% recorded once. Sequenced material: PBMCs or T cells enriched from blood (not recorded which). These receptor sequences come from a woman in her 30s with acute COVID-19.

The chain uses TRBV24-1 and TRBJ1-2; 11 bases fit TRBD1. The length of the CDR3 is 15 residues. The V gene's germline CDR1 is KGHDR and CDR2 SFDVKD. With 3 bases clipped from V and 7 bases from J, the junction kept 6 bases outside the gene matches. This chain's CDR3 is CATSDPGQGARGYTF. The CDR3 DNA is TGTGCCACCAGTGATCCCGGACAGGGGGCGCGTGGCTACACCTTC.

The rearrangement joins TRBV5-1 to TRBJ2-3, with TRBD1 matching over 8 bases. V dropped 4 bases and J dropped 5; count of bases not matched to a gene: 3. In germline, CDR1 is SGHRS, CDR2 YFSETQ. CDR3 length: 13 amino acids. The CDR3 region is CASSGDRGDTQYF. The CDR3 DNA reads TGCGCCAGCAGCGGCGACAGGGGAGATACGCAGTATTTT.

The CDR3 coding sequence is TGTGCCAGTAGTATAGCAGGGGGCCAATACCCGAACACCGGGGAGCTGTTTTTT. Protein sequence: CASSIAGGQYPNTGELFF. V usage is TRBV19 and J usage is TRBJ2-2, with 8 bases aligning to TRBD1. Per germline, CDR1 LNHDA and CDR2 SQIVND (reference sequence). The CDR3 has 18 amino acids. The J segment lost 0 bases and the V segment lost 1 base, leaving 7 bases of the junction unmatched.

This clone was picked up one time. The chain is built from TRBV27 and TRBJ1-1; no clear D. Trimming removed 8 bases from V and 6 bases from J, with 28 bases in between. CDR3 length: 17 amino acids. Per germline, CDR1 MNHEY and CDR2 SMNVEV (reference sequence). CDR3 in amino acids: CASQKTWSEREYSEAFF. CDR3 DNA: TGTGCCAGCCAAAAAACATGGTCGGAGAGAGAGTACTCTGAAGCTTTCTTT.

CDR3 region: CATSLRTDRASEQYF. CDR3 sequence (DNA): TGTGCCACCAGCTTGCGAACGGACAGGGCCTCCGAGCAGTACTTC. The chain uses TRBV15 and TRBJ2-7; 8 bases align to TRBD1. With 5 bases clipped from V and 6 bases from J, the junction kept 12 bases outside the gene matches. This CDR3 has 15 residues. Germline CDR1 LNHNV, CDR2 YYDKDF (reference sequence). Variable domain in full (rest from reference TRBV15 and TRBJ2-7): DAMVIQNPRYQVTQFGKPVTLSCSQTLNHNVMYWYQQKSSQAPKLLFHYYDKDFNNEADTPDNFQSRRPNTSFCFLDIRSPGLGDTAMYLCATSLRTDRASEQYFGPGTRLTVT.

The chain recombines TRBV3-1 (or the pseudogene TRBV3-2) with TRBJ1-3; D perhaps matches TRBD1 (5 bases). There are 15 residues in the CDR3. V lost 0 bases and J lost 3, with 9 bases in between. Per germline, CDR1 LGHDT and CDR2 YNNKEL (reference sequence). The CDR3 DNA sequence: TGTGCCAGCAGCCAAGATGGGGCTTTTGGAAACACCATATATTTT. Protein product: CASSQDGAFGNTIYF.

The chain recombines TRBV5-4 with TRBJ1-2; maybe TRBD1 (5 bases). The germline V and J ends were trimmed by 4 bases and 7 bases, with 17 bases remaining between them. The germline V gene has CDR1 SGHNT and CDR2 YYREEE (reference sequence). The CDR3 is 14 residues long. CDR3 coding DNA: TGTGCCAGCAGCGCCTCCCGGGGCGGGGTTGGCTACACCTTC. Residues: CASSASRGGVGYTF. The full variable domain, its missing parts supplied by reference TRBV5-4 and TRBJ1-2, is ETGVTQSPTHLIKTRGQQVTLRCSSQSGHNTVSWYQQALGQGPQFIFQYYREEENGRGNFPPRFSGLQFPNYSSELNVNALELDDSALYLCASSASRGGVGYTFGSGTRLTVV.

This clone was found a few times. The chain couples TRBV4-1 to TRBJ2-1, with D perhaps matching TRBD2 (5 bases). The V and J ends lost 1 base and 6 bases respectively, with 16 bases between them. CDR3 length equals 16 residues. The germline V gene encodes CDR1 MGHRA and CDR2 YSYEKL. The CDR3 coding sequence is TGCGCCAGCAGCCAAGGTCTCGGCGGGCTGGTCAATGAGCAGTTCTTC. Translating gives CASSQGLGGLVNEQFF.

The gene calls are TRBV7-9 and TRBJ1-3; D is uncertain. V was clipped by 7 bases and J by 0 bases, with 7 bases between them. From germline, CDR1 is SEHNR and CDR2 FQNEAQ (reference sequence). The CDR3 spans 13 residues. The CDR3 nucleotides are TGTGCCAGCACCGTATCCTCTGGAAACACCATATATTTT. As protein: CASTVSSGNTIYF.

This clone has just a few counts. This chain links TRBV25-1 with TRBJ2-5; 8 bases are shared with TRBD1. Germline V lookup: CDR1 MGHDK, CDR2 SYGVNS. The trim removed 4 bases at V and 4 bases at J, leaving 5 bases unmatched. The CDR3 spans 14 residues. CDR3 DNA sequence: TGTGCCAGCAGTGGAACAGGGGGTGGAGAGACCCAGTACTTC. It yields the protein CASSGTGGGETQYF.

Ten or more counts support this clone. The rearrangement uses TRBV28 and TRBJ1-1; 8 nucleotides line up with TRBD1. The CDR3 spans 14 residues. Germline values: CDR1 MDHEN, CDR2 SYDVKM. V lost 5 bases, J lost 7 bases, and 9 bases stayed unmatched. The CDR3: CASSTLTGESEAFF. As DNA, the CDR3 is TGTGCCAGCAGTACATTGACAGGGGAGAGTGAAGCTTTCTTT. The whole variable domain, remainder taken from reference TRBV28 and TRBJ1-1, is DVKVTQSSRYLVKRTGEKVFLECVQDMDHENMFWYRQDPGLGLRLIYFSYDVKMKEKGDIPEGYSVSREKKERFSLILESASTNQTSMYLCASSTLTGESEAFFGQGTRLTVV.

Here the CDR3 DNA reads TGCAGCGTTATACAGGGGTTTCGGACTGAAGCTTTCTTT. As protein: CSVIQGFRTEAFF. The V and J genes are TRBV29-1 and TRBJ1-1, with 7 bases identical to TRBD1. This CDR3 contains 13 residues. The V and J ends lost 5 bases and 5 bases, in that order; junction bases with no gene match: 8. CDR1 is SQVTM and CDR2 is ANQGSEA in the germline V gene.

The genes are TRBV6-5 and TRBJ1-3; D remains ambiguous. Between the trimmed V and J ends, which lost 8 bases and 4 bases, there was a span of 15 bases. The CDR3 length is 14 residues. Germline-derived CDR1 and CDR2 are MNHEY and SVGAGI. This chain's CDR3 is CASQREVGGNTIYF. CDR3 sequence (DNA): TGTGCCAGCCAAAGGGAGGTGGGAGGAAACACCATATATTTT.

The chain employs TRBV7-3 and TRBJ1-6, with 8 bases that match TRBD1. V shed 2 bases, J shed 7 bases, and the junction held 4 bases outside the gene matches. Germline loops: CDR1 SGHTA, CDR2 FQGTGA. This CDR3 contains 15 residues. The CDR3 nucleotides read TGTGCCAGCAGCTTATTGGCAGGGGGCAATTCACCCCTCCACTTT. Its translation is CASSLLAGGNSPLHF.

The rearrangement links TRBV28 to TRBJ2-7; TRBD1 aligns across 10 bases. V gave up 2 bases and J gave up 5 bases; unmatched junction bases: 3. Germline CDR1 is MDHEN and CDR2 is SYDVKM. This CDR3 spans 14 amino acids. The CDR3 region has the DNA TGTGCCAGCAGTTTAGTAGGGACAGGGGACGAGCAGTACTTC. The encoded protein is CASSLVGTGDEQYF. The full variable domain, completed using reference TRBV28 and TRBJ2-7, is DVKVTQSSRYLVKRTGEKVFLECVQDMDHENMFWYRQDPGLGLRLIYFSYDVKMKEKGDIPEGYSVSREKKERFSLILESASTNQTSMYLCASSLVGTGDEQYFGPGTRLTVT.

This rearrangement joins TRBV21-1 to TRBJ2-7; the DNA was not compared with TRBD1, the D call given in the table. TRBV21-1 is a pseudogene locus. The CDR3 runs to 15 residues. DNA for the CDR3: TGTGCCAGCAGCAACGACAGGGGAATCTCCTACGAGCAGTACTTC. This codes for CASSNDRGISYEQYF.

The V call is TRBV7-3, the J call TRBJ1-1; 8 bases fit TRBD1. V shed 4 bases, J shed 10 bases, and the junction held 8 bases outside the gene matches. This CDR3 has 13 amino acids. CDR1 is SGHTA and CDR2 is FQGTGA in the germline V gene. CDR3 sequence reads: CASSSYQGAAAFF. CDR3 coding DNA: TGTGCCAGCAGCTCCTATCAGGGGGCAGCAGCTTTCTTT. Filled out from reference TRBV7-3 and TRBJ1-1, the complete variable domain reads GAGVSQTPSNKVTEKGKYVELRCDPISGHTALYWYRQSLGQGPEFLIYFQGTGAADDSGLPNDRFFAVRPEGSVSTLKIQRTERGDSAVYLCASSSYQGAAAFFGQGTRLTVV.

This chain uses TRBV9 with TRBJ2-3; 9 bases match TRBD1. V dropped 3 bases and J dropped 6; count of bases not matched to a gene: 5. CDR1 SGDLS and CDR2 YYNGEE come from the germline V gene. The CDR3 consists of 14 residues. The CDR3 sequence is CASSAWTGDDTQYF. CDR3 DNA: TGTGCCAGCAGCGCATGGACAGGGGATGATACGCAGTATTTT.

V and J are TRBV27 and TRBJ1-4, with D possibly matching TRBD1 (6 bases). V was trimmed by 6 bases and J by 0 bases, leaving 8 bases between them. CDR3 length: 14 amino acids. Germline CDR1 MNHEY, CDR2 SMNVEV (reference sequence). The CDR3 DNA reads as TGTGCCAGCAGCCACAGGGCAACTAATGAAAAACTGTTTTTT. Encoded protein: CASSHRATNEKLFF.

This chain connects TRBV29-1 to TRBJ2-7; 10 nucleotides align to TRBD1. With V trimmed by 7 bases and J by 12 bases, 3 bases remained unmatched. Germline loops: CDR1 SQVTM, CDR2 ANQGSEA. CDR3 size: 9 residues. The CDR3 protein is CSDDRGRYF. CDR3 nucleotide sequence: TGCAGCGACGACAGGGGGCGGTACTTC.

The rearrangement links TRBV4-3 to TRBJ2-7; possible D gene TRBD2, 5 bases. CDR3 size: 15 residues. The V gene lost 1 base and the J gene lost 2 bases, with 12 bases spanning the gap. Germline CDR1 and CDR2: LGHNA and YSLEER. CDR3 in amino acids: CASSQVLDYAYEQYF. CDR3 coding DNA: TGCGCCAGCAGCCAAGTGTTAGACTACGCCTACGAGCAGTACTTC.

The genes are TRBV3-1 (or the pseudogene TRBV3-2) and TRBJ2-3, with TRBD2 matching over 10 bases. The V gene end was trimmed by 3 bases and the J gene end by 5 bases; junction bases not matched to a gene: 11. The CDR3 has 17 residues. Germline CDR1 LGHDT, CDR2 YNNKEL (reference sequence). The CDR3 loop reads CASSQPDRGLAEDTQYF. The CDR3 nucleotides read TGTGCCAGCAGCCAGCCGGACCGAGGACTAGCGGAAGATACGCAGTATTTT.

The V and J genes are TRBV6-5 and TRBJ2-5; D perhaps matches TRBD2 (5 bases). CDR1 MNHEY and CDR2 SVGAGI come from the germline V gene. The V end was cut by 0 bases, the J end by 2 bases, with 7 bases between. The CDR3 is 14 residues long. The CDR3 DNA follows: TGTGCCAGCAGTTACTCGGGCGGGCAAGAGACCCAGTACTTC. Protein: CASSYSGGQETQYF.